The rows below give T cell receptor beta chains drawn from one sample of a study of T-cell memory formation after mild COVID-19. TCRdb reprocessed the 5' RACE reads via MiXCR and lists one record per CDR3 protein. The table lists under 300,000 distinct CDR3 sequences, about a sixth of them singletons. Sequencing was performed on PBMCs or a T cell subset sorted from them (not recorded which). The receptors were sampled from a man between 18 and 29 years old who had mild COVID-19 (a few samples of this study predate the infection). Cell type and time point are not known. Each CDR3 is given with its conserved first and last residue. The D gene is left open where the match is weak. Rows give clone size only sometimes, using once, few, many, or a class for an expanded clone.

V	J	size	D	DNA	CDR3
TRBV4-2	TRBJ2-2	NA	TRBD2	TGTGCCAGCAGCCCTAAACTAGCGGGGGGCAATTTAAACACCGGGGAGCTGTTTTTT	CASSPKLAGGNLNTGELFF
TRBV7-2	TRBJ2-4	NA	NA	TGTGCCAGCAGCTCCCGGGACATCTCCCTCATTCAGTACTTC	CASSSRDISLIQYF
TRBV13	TRBJ1-6	NA	TRBD1	TGTGCCAGCAGCTCACGGGACAGTTACTCACCCCTCCACTTT	CASSSRDSYSPLHF
TRBV4-1	TRBJ1-2	NA	NA	TGCGCCAGCAGCCAAAAAGGGGACTATGGCTACACCTTC	CASSQKGDYGYTF
TRBV12-3/TRBV12-4	TRBJ2-7	few	NA	TGTGCCAGCAGTTTCTCGGGACGGGCCTACGAGCAGTACTTC	CASSFSGRAYEQYF
TRBV7-9	TRBJ2-3	NA	NA	TGTGCCATCACAGATACGCAGTATTTT	CAITDTQYF
TRBV4-3	TRBJ2-2	many	NA	TGCGCCAGCAGCCTCGGGGACGACACCGGGGAGCTGTTTTTT	CASSLGDDTGELFF
TRBV7-3	TRBJ2-3	many	NA	TGTGCCAGCAGCTTATCAGTGGGCGCAGATACGCAGTATTTT	CASSLSVGADTQYF
TRBV6-6	TRBJ2-3	NA	NA	TGTGCCAGCAGTTACAGGGGAGAGGATACGCAGTATTTT	CASSYRGEDTQYF
TRBV5-1	TRBJ1-1	NA	NA	TGCGCCAGCAGCTGGTACAGGCGGAACTCCGCGAGAACTGAAGCTTTCTTT	CASSWYRRNSARTEAFF
TRBV13	TRBJ2-1	NA	TRBD2	TGTGCCAGCAGCTTAGCCCCTGTCGGGGGGTACAATGAGCAGTTCTTC	CASSLAPVGGYNEQFF
TRBV12-3/TRBV12-4	TRBJ1-1	few	NA	TGTGCCAGCAGTTTCTCTGCTGGCACTGAAGCTTTCTTT	CASSFSAGTEAFF
TRBV6-6	TRBJ1-1	NA	TRBD1	TGTGCCAGCAGAAGGGGGCTAGGAACTGAAGCTTTCTTT	CASRRGLGTEAFF
TRBV20-1	TRBJ2-3	many	NA	TGCAGTGCGGCAGGGTCAGGGACAGATACGCAGTATTTT	CSAAGSGTDTQYF
TRBV3-1	TRBJ2-1	NA	NA	TGTGCCAGCAGCAACGGACCGGGACTCCACTTC	CASSNGPGLHF
TRBV7-9	TRBJ1-2	once	TRBD1	TGTGCCAGCAGCTCGGACAGGGTGGGCGGCTACACCTTC	CASSSDRVGGYTF
TRBV4-1	TRBJ2-3	NA	NA	TGCGCCAGCAGCCAAAGGGGGGGAGTTACGCAGTATTTT	CASSQRGGVTQYF
TRBV3-1	TRBJ2-5	few	NA	TGTGCCAGCAGCGGGGGACCCGGGCAAGAGACCCAGTACTTC	CASSGGPGQETQYF
TRBV5-1	TRBJ2-1	NA	TRBD2	TGCGCCAGCAGCTTGAGAGCGGGGGGCGACAGGGAGCAGTTCTTC	CASSLRAGGDREQFF
TRBV29-1	TRBJ1-1	NA	NA	TGCAGCGTGAGGATCCGGGACAAAACTGAAGCTTTCTTT	CSVRIRDKTEAFF
TRBV29-1	TRBJ1-2	few	NA	TGCAGCGTTGAAGGAGGGTATGGCTACACCTTC	CSVEGGYGYTF
TRBV30	TRBJ1-1	NA	NA	TGTGCCTGGAGCCGAGGGGCCTACAACACTGAAGCTTTCTTT	CAWSRGAYNTEAFF
TRBV5-1	TRBJ2-7	few	NA	TGCGCCAGCAGCTTGCCTTCCTCCTACGAGCAGTACTTC	CASSLPSSYEQYF
TRBV5-1	TRBJ2-3	few	NA	TGCGCCAGCAGCTTGGAGCGGAACACAGATACGCAGTATTTT	CASSLERNTDTQYF
TRBV20-1	TRBJ2-2	few	TRBD2	TGCAGTGCTAGAGACCCGACTAGCGGGGGCACCGGGGAGCTGTTTTTT	CSARDPTSGGTGELFF
TRBV25-1	TRBJ1-2	few	NA	TGTGCCAGCAGTGACGATCGAGTAGGAGGCTACACCTTC	CASSDDRVGGYTF
TRBV3-1	TRBJ2-1	few	NA	TGTGCCAGCACCGGACGGGGTCGCGGCAATGAGCAGTTCTTC	CASTGRGRGNEQFF
TRBV9	TRBJ2-4	NA	NA	TGTGCCAGCAGCGTAGGGTTAGCCAAAAACATTCAGTACTTC	CASSVGLAKNIQYF
TRBV29-1	TRBJ2-1	NA	NA	TGCAGCGTGGCCGACATCTCAAGGGCGAATGAGCAGTTCTTC	CSVADISRANEQFF
TRBV5-1	TRBJ1-2	NA	TRBD1	TGCGCCAGCAGCCCCGGACAGGGGTTTGGCTACACCTTC	CASSPGQGFGYTF
TRBV7-3	TRBJ2-3	NA	NA	TGTGCCAGCAGCTTCCTTGGCGGGGCCACAGATACGCAGTATTTT	CASSFLGGATDTQYF
TRBV4-1	TRBJ2-5	few	TRBD2	TGCGCCAGCAGCCGACTAGCGGGAGGAATGAGGGAGACCCAGTACTTC	CASSRLAGGMRETQYF
TRBV7-9	TRBJ2-2	many	NA	TGTGCCAGCAGCTCCTACGGTGTCGGGGAGCTGTTTTTT	CASSSYGVGELFF
TRBV4-3	TRBJ1-4	NA	NA	TGCGCCAGCAGCCCAAGGGCTGGGGGTGGCGAAAAACTGTTTTTT	CASSPRAGGGEKLFF
TRBV10-3	TRBJ1-4	NA	TRBD1	TGTGCCGTCAGCAGGGGGTTGGAGGAAAAACTGTTTTTT	CAVSRGLEEKLFF
TRBV3-1	TRBJ2-3	few	NA	TGTGCCAGCAGCCAAGATCAGGGGGGGGCAACAGATACGCAGTATTTT	CASSQDQGGATDTQYF
TRBV18	TRBJ2-2	few	NA	TGTGCCAGCTCACCAATCGGCACCACCGGGGAGCTGTTTTTT	CASSPIGTTGELFF
TRBV18	TRBJ1-6	few	NA	TGTGCCAGCTCACCATGGCAGGGCGAGAATTCACCCCTCCACTTT	CASSPWQGENSPLHF
TRBV12-3/TRBV12-4	TRBJ1-1	NA	NA	TGTGCCAGCAGTTCAGGGGTCATCTTGAACACTGAAGCTTTCTTT	CASSSGVILNTEAFF
TRBV20-1	TRBJ2-1	NA	TRBD2	TGCAGTGCTAGAGGACTAGCGGGGAGAAATGAGCAGTTCTTC	CSARGLAGRNEQFF
TRBV5-1	TRBJ2-5	few	NA	TGCGCCAGCAGCTTGAGGGCCCCGTGGGAGACCCAGTACTTC	CASSLRAPWETQYF
TRBV7-9	TRBJ1-5	NA	TRBD1	TGTGCCAGCAGCGCGACCATGGACAGGGTTCAGCCCCAGCATTTT	CASSATMDRVQPQHF
TRBV12-5	TRBJ2-7	few	TRBD1	TGTGCTAGTCGGGACAGGCGGTCCTACGAGCAGTACTTC	CASRDRRSYEQYF
TRBV18	TRBJ1-4	few	NA	TGTGCCAGCGCCGAGGAACAGGATGAAAAACTGTTTTTT	CASAEEQDEKLFF
TRBV12-3/TRBV12-4	TRBJ2-3	NA	TRBD2	TGTGCCAGCAGTTTAGCGTCGTCGGCGGGGGGGCTTGATACGCAGTATTTT	CASSLASSAGGLDTQYF
TRBV24-1	TRBJ1-1	NA	NA	TGTGCCACCGGGGACGAGAGAGGCACTGAAGCTTTCTTT	CATGDERGTEAFF
TRBV20-1	TRBJ2-6	few	NA	TGCAGTGCAGACAACCGATATTCTGGGGCCAACGTCCTGACTTTC	CSADNRYSGANVLTF
TRBV7-2	TRBJ2-1	many	NA	TGTGCCAGCAGCCCCACCAGGGCCCAATCGAATGAGCAGTTCTTC	CASSPTRAQSNEQFF
TRBV6-5	TRBJ1-2	few	NA	TGTGCCACCCGACCCTCCGGCACGAACTATGGCTACACCTTC	CATRPSGTNYGYTF
TRBV5-1	TRBJ2-5	NA	NA	TGCGCCAGCAGTCCCAGACTCCAAGAGACCCAGTACTTC	CASSPRLQETQYF
TRBV7-2	TRBJ1-4	NA	NA	TGTGCCAGCAGCTTTGCTACGCGGGGTGAAAAACTGTTTTTT	CASSFATRGEKLFF
TRBV7-2	TRBJ1-4	many	NA	TGTGCCAGCAGCCCAACACAGCACAGTGAAAAACTGTTTTTT	CASSPTQHSEKLFF
TRBV4-3	TRBJ1-5	few	NA	TGCGCCAGCAGCCACCGGCCGGGACAGCCCCAGCATTTT	CASSHRPGQPQHF
TRBV11-2	TRBJ2-3	few	NA	TGTGCCAGCAGCCCAAACCAGTTAGGCGATACGCAGTATTTT	CASSPNQLGDTQYF
TRBV5-4	TRBJ2-7	NA	NA	TGTGCCAGCAGCCCGGCCCACAGGGTGGGAGGTTACGAGCAGTACTTC	CASSPAHRVGGYEQYF
TRBV5-1	TRBJ2-5	few	TRBD1	TGCGCCAGCAGCTTGCAAACAGGGGGCGTAGAGACCCAGTACTTC	CASSLQTGGVETQYF
TRBV4-2	TRBJ1-4	few	NA	TGTGCCAGCAGCCAAGATCTTGTGACAAGAGAAAAACTGTTTTTT	CASSQDLVTREKLFF